Included here is one T cell receptor (beta chain) sequence, with context. Germline V gene data show CDR1 as SGHDT and CDR2 as YYEEEE. This CDR3 is 14 amino acids long. Trimming shortened V by 2 bases and J by 4 bases, and 9 bases separated the two germline ends. This sample was included in a study of technical replicates of blood from a few donors. Libraries were prepared by immunoSEQ multiplex PCR; TCRdb keeps only in-frame clonotypes and omits some of them. In the table there are 65,000 to 80,000 clones, 95% to 99% of which are singletons. The specimen was T cells isolated from PBMCs. The chain employs TRBV5-6 and TRBJ2-2; no clear D gene. This TCR derives from a human donor in good health. This CDR3 reads CASSLFGPTGELFF. The CDR3 DNA follows: TGTGCCAGCAGCTTATTTGGGCCCACCGGGGAGCTGTTTTTT.